Below are 5 T cell receptor beta chains sequenced from a single sample in a study of cytomegalovirus exposure and HLA in healthy donors. In the PCR, 60 Vbeta and 13 Jbeta primers were used. Sequenced by immunoSEQ multiplex PCR; TCRdb stores in-frame clones only, minus some. Here the sample spans roughly 90,000 clones, 85% to 90% being singletons. Sequences were obtained from PBMCs. The receptors shown here come from a man aged 18 to 29 in good health and CMV-seronegative.

This clone was seen more than once but under ten times. The V gene is TRBV7-3, the J gene TRBJ2-1, with a possible D match to TRBD1 (6 bases). Trimming took 5 bases from V and 4 from J, leaving 15 bases between them. Germline loops: CDR1 SGHTA, CDR2 FQGTGA. This CDR3 comprises 15 residues. The CDR3 coding sequence is TGTGCCAGCAGCAAGTCCGGGACAAAGTACAATGAGCAGTTCTTC. Encoded protein: CASSKSGTKYNEQFF.

The chain employs TRBV14 and TRBJ1-1; the D gene is possibly TRBD1 (6 bases). The germline V gene encodes CDR1 SGHDN and CDR2 FVKESK. The CDR3 totals 15 residues. V shed 4 bases and J shed 0 bases, with 12 bases lying between them. The CDR3 reads CASSPLTGVNTEAFF. The CDR3 nucleotides read TGTGCCAGCAGCCCCTTGACAGGTGTGAACACTGAAGCTTTCTTT.

The V and J genes are TRBV7-2 and TRBJ2-3, with D maybe TRBD2 (6 bases). CDR3 length: 17 amino acids. V shed 4 bases and J shed 1 base, with 18 bases lying between them. Germline V gene sequence: CDR1 SGHTA, CDR2 FQGNSA. The CDR3, as DNA: TGTGCCAGCAGCTCTAACCTCCGGGACTTCGGCACAGATACGCAGTATTTT. It codes for CASSSNLRDFGTDTQYF.

J is TRBJ2-1 and V is TRBV7-9, with unresolved D. The V end lost 2 bases, the J end lost 12 bases, and 11 bases lay between the germline ends. CDR3 length: 12 residues. Looked up from germline, CDR1 is SEHNR and CDR2 is FQNEAQ (reference sequence). CDR3 loop: CASSLSSFWQFF. The CDR3 DNA reads as TGTGCCAGCAGCTTAAGTAGCTTCTGGCAGTTCTTC.

This chain links TRBV6-6 with TRBJ2-2; TRBD2 is a possible D gene (5 bases). Germline CDR1 MNHNY, CDR2 SVGAGI (reference sequence). The CDR3 sequence is 13 residues long. The germline V and J ends were trimmed by 2 bases and 8 bases, with 9 bases remaining between them. The CDR3 nucleotides read TGTGCCAGCAGTTACGGTTGGGAGGGGGAGCTGTTTTTT. Residues: CASSYGWEGELFF.